This TCR beta chain was sequenced for a study of CD8 T cells in ankylosing spondylitis (dated by TCRdb to 2016 to 2017). At the level of the whole study: The study profiled T cell receptor beta repertoires in healthy donors and ankylosing spondylitis patients to find disease-linked TCR variants. The full study cohort comprised 25 or so ankylosing spondylitis patients and 110 or so healthy donors. Samples of peripheral blood were taken, and for ankylosing spondylitis patients, synovial fluid was collected as well. General study outcomes and caveats: The disease-linked clones showed a CD8+ phenotype and occurred at relatively low frequencies in peripheral blood. Some of the motif variants had been reported before in the synovial fluid and blood of reactive arthritis patients, a finding that suggests common disease-initiation mechanisms. Blood from ankylosing spondylitis patients appeared to be characterized by a TCR beta motif made up of several highly homologous amino acid variants. The disease-linked clones were reported to be significantly enriched in matched synovial fluid samples from ankylosing spondylitis patients.

Sequencing was carried out with an Illumina HiSeq 2500. Quantitative 5'-RACE with molecular barcodes was used to prepare TCR beta libraries. The source study handled its data this way. To identify disease-linked TCR variants, a new computational method was used, one built on a probabilistic model of VDJ rearrangement. TCRdb reprocessing: public reads trimmed at Q25 with fastp, clones called with MiXCR, in-frame beta chains kept. Here each entry gathers all rows of one CDR3 protein and keeps the most common genes and DNA. TCRdb's processing, not the authors' own work, is the source of the V and J calls. The table for this sample lists under 250,000 distinct CDR3 sequences; around 6.6% of them were counted only once. In total, the top ten clones hold 14% of the sample. With regard to this clonotype: The antigen this receptor binds is unknown. Base qualities are not provided; no much larger clone lies one nucleotide away.

V lost 0 bases and J lost 7 bases; the stretch between them is 6 bases long. CDR1 and CDR2 (ENHRY, SYGVKD) derive from the germline V gene. The CDR3 sequence holds 12 residues, the cysteine and phenylalanine included. Solely the CDR3 DNA is kept, with 36 bases framed from the first base. Sequenced material: blood, either unsorted or a sorted T cell fraction (not recorded which). This receptor was obtained from a male donor with ankylosing spondylitis. The chain uses TRBV10-3 and TRBJ1-1; no D gene can be assigned with confidence. The nucleotide sequence is given as TGTGCCATCAGTGAGTCGGACCATGAAGCTTTCTTT. It specifies CAISESDHEAFF.